These 20 T cell receptor beta chains came from one sample sequenced in a study of blood T cell repertoires in COVID-19. Method: immunoSEQ multiplex PCR; TCRdb's copy keeps in-frame clones and lacks some. This sample has approximately 210,000 clones, with about 88% found just once. The sequenced sample consisted of peripheral blood. These receptor sequences come from a woman aged 40 to 50 with acute or convalescent COVID-19.

The chain joins TRBV4-1 to TRBJ2-3; 11 bases match TRBD2. The length of the CDR3 is 17 residues. Unmatched junction bases numbered 6, after V lost 3 bases and J lost 1 base. Germline V CDR1 and CDR2: MGHRA, YSYEKL. In nucleotides, the CDR3 is TGCGCCAGCAGCCAGTTAATAGCGGGGGGGGGCACAGATACGCAGTATTTT. Protein: CASSQLIAGGGTDTQYF.

This chain uses TRBV7-2 with TRBJ1-1; D not certain. Trimming stripped 3 bases from V and 1 base from J, with 6 bases between. CDR3 length: 13 amino acids. Per germline, CDR1 SGHTA and CDR2 FQGNSA. Here the CDR3 DNA reads TGTGCCAGCAGCTTTCAGAAGAACACTGAAGCTTTCTTT. This codes for CASSFQKNTEAFF.

The chain has TRBV2 and TRBJ2-5; 7 bases are shared with TRBD2. CDR1 is SNHLY, CDR2 FYNNEI, per germline. The CDR3 length is 17 residues. V trimming: 3 bases; J trimming: 7 bases; junction bases outside the gene matches: 17. In DNA form, the CDR3 reads TGTGCCAGCAGTGATCCAGCGGGACCCCTCGGGTCTTCGACCCAGTACTTC. The encoded protein is CASSDPAGPLGSSTQYF.

This clone occurred once. This sequence joins TRBV21-1 and TRBJ1-1; TRBD1, the D gene given by the table, was not confirmed from the DNA. TRBV21-1 is a recognized pseudogene. CDR3 length equals 12 residues. In DNA form, the CDR3 reads TGTGCCAGCAGCGGAAAGACAGGGGAAGCTTTCTTT. Its translation is CASSGKTGEAFF.

The chain carries TRBV27 and TRBJ1-6, with D hard to call. CDR3 length: 15 residues. Trimming cost V 7 bases and J 4 bases, with 14 bases left between them. Germline loops: CDR1 MNHEY, CDR2 SMNVEV (reference sequence). The CDR3 sequence: CASKPGSRYNSPLHF. The CDR3 DNA reads TGTGCCAGCAAGCCGGGAAGCCGTTATAATTCACCCCTCCACTTT.

The V and J genes are TRBV11-3 and TRBJ1-1; no firm D call. Germline CDR1 SGHNT, CDR2 YENEEA. V gave up 6 bases and J gave up 2 bases, with 10 bases separating them. The CDR3 runs to 13 residues. CDR3 coding DNA: TGTGCCAGCAGGCCGGCGGGCAACACTGAAGCTTTCTTT. Residues: CASRPAGNTEAFF.

The V call is TRBV13, the J call TRBJ2-1, with TRBD2 matching 15 bases. Trimming at V came to 4 bases and at J to 7 bases, leaving 2 bases not matched to a gene. The CDR3 is 15 amino acids. The germline gives CDR1 PRHDT, CDR2 FYEKMQ (reference sequence). CDR3 sequence reads: CASSYGTSGGNEQFF. The CDR3 nucleotides are TGTGCCAGCAGCTACGGGACTAGCGGGGGGAATGAGCAGTTCTTC.

The CDR3 loop reads CAISESRILAGNSPLHF. In nucleotides, the CDR3 is TGTGCCATCAGTGAGTCGAGAATCCTCGCGGGTAATTCACCCCTCCACTTT. This chain joins TRBV10-3 and TRBJ1-6, with no clear D. V lost 0 bases and J 6 bases, leaving 15 bases between the germline ends. This CDR3 region has 17 residues. Germline CDR1 is ENHRY and CDR2 is SYGVKD.

This clone was recorded only once. V and J are TRBV18 and TRBJ1-3; D is ambiguous. The CDR3 runs to 16 residues. CDR1 is KGHSH and CDR2 is LQKENI in the germline V gene. V lost 3 bases, J lost 0 bases, and 12 bases lay in between. This chain's CDR3 is CASSPSGLSSGNTIYF. DNA for the CDR3: TGTGCCAGCTCACCTTCCGGACTGTCCTCTGGAAACACCATATATTTT.

The genes are TRBV10-3 and TRBJ1-3; D perhaps matches TRBD1 (5 bases). Germline values: CDR1 ENHRY, CDR2 SYGVKD. The CDR3 covers 13 residues. With 3 bases removed from V and 4 bases from J, the gap between germline ends came to 7 bases. The CDR3 sequence is CAISDRVGNTIYF. Here the CDR3 DNA reads TGTGCCATCAGTGACAGGGTCGGAAACACCATATATTTT.

The chain joins TRBV7-2 to TRBJ2-2; D perhaps matches TRBD1 (5 bases). This CDR3 is 15 amino acids long. Germline lookup yields CDR1 SGHTA and CDR2 FQGNSA. V was clipped by 4 bases and J by 1 base, with 10 bases between them. CDR3 sequence (DNA): TGTGCCAGCAGCTCTGACAGAATGAACACCGGGGAGCTGTTTTTT. It yields the protein CASSSDRMNTGELFF.

This chain joins TRBV4-1 and TRBJ1-4, with D possibly being TRBD1 (6 bases). This CDR3 contains 16 residues. Germline V CDR1 and CDR2: MGHRA, YSYEKL. V gave up 3 bases and J gave up 0 bases, with 11 bases separating them. Here the CDR3 reads CASSHVQGATNEKLFF. The DNA for the CDR3 is TGCGCCAGCAGCCACGTACAGGGCGCAACTAATGAAAAACTGTTTTTT.

The chain couples TRBV4-1 to TRBJ1-2; D may be TRBD1 (6 bases). The CDR3 sequence is 16 residues long. V lost 3 bases and J 0 bases, leaving 14 bases between the germline ends. Germline loops: CDR1 MGHRA, CDR2 YSYEKL. The CDR3 region is CASSQSVAGANYGYTF. DNA for the CDR3: TGCGCCAGCAGCCAGAGCGTGGCAGGGGCTAACTATGGCTACACCTTC.

This chain uses TRBV2 with TRBJ1-1, with 8 bases matching TRBD1. Per germline, CDR1 SNHLY and CDR2 FYNNEI. The CDR3 contains 16 residues. The V and J ends lost 3 bases and 0 bases, in that order; junction bases with no gene match: 6. The CDR3 region is CASSDGQGKMNTEAFF. The DNA for the CDR3 is TGTGCCAGCAGTGATGGACAGGGAAAGATGAACACTGAAGCTTTCTTT.

This sequence joins TRBV12-3 or TRBV12-4 and TRBJ2-5, with no clear D. This CDR3 is built from 13 residues. The V end lost 2 bases, the J end lost 3 bases, and 7 bases lay between the germline ends. CDR3 residues: CASSLRTEETQYF. CDR3 DNA sequence: TGTGCCAGCAGTTTACGAACAGAAGAGACCCAGTACTTC.

This chain connects TRBV29-1 to TRBJ2-3; D is unresolved. Trimming stripped 5 bases from V and 6 bases from J, with 18 bases between. There are 14 residues in the CDR3. Per the germline V gene, CDR1 is SQVTM and CDR2 is ANQGSEA. CDR3 sequence reads: CSVPGLPTLDTQYF. Here the CDR3 DNA reads TGCAGCGTTCCAGGCCTACCAACACTCGATACGCAGTATTTT.

This clone was counted once. The rearrangement links TRBV30 to TRBJ1-4; the D gene is possibly TRBD1 (5 bases). V gave up 0 bases and J gave up 3 bases, with 11 bases separating them. Germline assignment: CDR1 GTSNPN and CDR2 SVGIG (reference sequence). The CDR3 totals 15 residues. In nucleotides, the CDR3 is TGTGCCTGGAGTGTAGGGGCGGTGTCTAATGAAAAACTGTTTTTT. Its translation: CAWSVGAVSNEKLFF.

The chain uses TRBV24-1 and TRBJ2-1; 9 nucleotides agree with TRBD2. The CDR3 has 14 residues. Per germline, CDR1 KGHDR and CDR2 SFDVKD. With V trimmed by 4 bases and J by 7 bases, 4 bases remained unmatched. In nucleotides, the CDR3 is TGTGCCACCAGTGAGGGACTAGCTAGGAATGAGCAGTTCTTC. This translates into CATSEGLARNEQFF.

The chain is built from TRBV5-6 and TRBJ1-1; D gene ambiguous. V dropped 3 bases and J dropped 6 bases, with 6 bases sitting between them. The CDR3 covers 11 residues. Germline assignment: CDR1 SGHDT and CDR2 YYEEEE. In DNA form, the CDR3 reads TGTGCCAGCAGCTCCGGGGCTGAAGCTTTCTTT. Its translation is CASSSGAEAFF.

The chain uses TRBV5-5 and TRBJ2-2; a possible D gene is TRBD1 (6 bases). The CDR3 has 15 residues. Germline CDR1 SGHKS, CDR2 YYEKEE (reference sequence). Trimming cost V 0 bases and J 3 bases, with 9 bases left between them. The CDR3 loop is CASSLGQAHTGELFF. CDR3 DNA sequence: TGTGCCAGCAGCTTGGGACAGGCCCACACCGGGGAGCTGTTTTTT.